This TCR beta chain was sequenced during a study of blood T cell repertoires in COVID-19. Trimming shortened V by 0 bases and J by 5 bases, and 9 bases separated the two germline ends. CDR3 length equals 14 residues. From germline, CDR1 is SGHDT and CDR2 YYEEEE. Clones were sequenced by immunoSEQ multiplex PCR, and TCRdb holds only the in-frame ones, with some missing. The table records about 190,000 clones, roughly 84% of them present only once. Only one count was recorded for this clone. The TCR originated in an elderly man with COVID-19, enrolled during active disease. The sequencing sample was made of peripheral blood. The V gene is TRBV5-6, the J gene TRBJ2-1; D gene unclear. CDR3 bases: TGTGCCAGCAGCTTGGCCACTGTCGACAATGAGCAGTTCTTC. Amino acids: CASSLATVDNEQFF.